This TCR beta chain was identified during a study of cytomegalovirus exposure and HLA in healthy donors. The PCR employed 60 Vbeta primers together with 13 Jbeta primers. The method was immunoSEQ multiplex PCR; TCRdb's version includes in-frame clones alone and lacks a portion of them. The table records 95,000 to 130,000 clones, roughly 79% of them present only once. This CDR3 is 13 amino acids long. Germline CDR1 SQVTM, CDR2 ANQGSEA. The ends lost 7 bases at V and 5 bases at J; junction bases unmatched: 6. Study findings and constraints: The presence/absence work took it that sequencing depth was about the same across donors.

In regard to this clone: Its matching antigen is unknown.

This sequence originates from a woman between 18 and 30 years old in good health and CMV-seronegative. Material for sequencing was PBMCs. The rearrangement uses TRBV29-1 and TRBJ2-5; 11 nucleotides align to TRBD2. The CDR3 protein is CSAMASGGETQYF. The CDR3 coding sequence is TGCAGCGCTATGGCTAGCGGGGGGGAGACCCAGTACTTC.